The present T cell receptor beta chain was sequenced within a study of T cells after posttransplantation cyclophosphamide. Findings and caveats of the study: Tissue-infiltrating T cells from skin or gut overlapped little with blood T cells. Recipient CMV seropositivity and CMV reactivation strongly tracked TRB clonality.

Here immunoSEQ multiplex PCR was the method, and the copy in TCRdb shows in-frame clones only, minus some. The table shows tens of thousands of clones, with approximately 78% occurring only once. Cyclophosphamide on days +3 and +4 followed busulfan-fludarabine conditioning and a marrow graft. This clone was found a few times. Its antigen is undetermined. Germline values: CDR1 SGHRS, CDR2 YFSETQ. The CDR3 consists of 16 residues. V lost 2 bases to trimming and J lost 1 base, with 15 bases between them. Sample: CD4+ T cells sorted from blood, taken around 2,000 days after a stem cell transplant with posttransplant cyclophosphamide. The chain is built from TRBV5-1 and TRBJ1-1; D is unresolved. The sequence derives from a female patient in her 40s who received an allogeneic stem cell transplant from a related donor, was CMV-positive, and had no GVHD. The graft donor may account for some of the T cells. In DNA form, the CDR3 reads TGCGCCAGCAGCTTAAACCACCCCCTGGCGAACACTGAAGCTTTCTTT. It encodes CASSLNHPLANTEAFF.